What follows are 9 T cell receptor beta chains derived from one specimen sequenced in a study of CD8 T cells in Susac syndrome. Reverse transcription used roughly 0.5 to 1 ug RNA and random hexamers. TCRdb re-called the immunoSEQ multiplex PCR reads through MiXCR, storing one row per CDR3 protein. The sample yields about 60,000 distinct CDR3 sequences, approximately 92% seen once. The specimen sequenced was CD8+ T cells from PBMCs. These receptors all stem from a human donor in good health.

This clonotype was recorded only once. This chain joins TRBV12-3 or TRBV12-4 and TRBJ2-1; 11 nucleotides agree with TRBD2. The junction had 7 bases not matched to a gene; V was cut back by 6 bases and J by 6 bases. The CDR3 sequence is 15 residues long. The DNA for the CDR3 is TGTGCCAGCAGAGTAGCGGGGGGGGCCTTCAATGAGCAGTTCTTC. It specifies CASRVAGGAFNEQFF.

This sequence joins TRBV28 and TRBJ2-7; no reliable D call. V gave up 5 bases and J gave up 3 bases, with 8 bases separating them. The germline V gene encodes CDR1 MDHEN and CDR2 SYDVKM. There are 12 residues in the CDR3. CDR3 DNA sequence: TGTGCCAGCAGTCTCGCCCTCTACGAGCAGTACTTC. Amino acids: CASSLALYEQYF. Supplemented by reference TRBV28 and TRBJ2-7, the full variable domain reads DVKVTQSSRYLVKRTGEKVFLECVQDMDHENMFWYRQDPGLGLRLIYFSYDVKMKEKGDIPEGYSVSREKKERFSLILESASTNQTSMYLCASSLALYEQYFGPGTRLTVT.

The genes are TRBV10-3 and TRBJ2-2; 8 nucleotides agree with TRBD2. The CDR3 loop spans 18 amino acids. J gave up 0 bases and V 3 bases, and 9 bases lay outside the gene matches. Germline CDR1 reads ENHRY; CDR2 reads SYGVKD. Here the CDR3 reads CAISDLGGGYPNTGELFF. The CDR3, as DNA: TGTGCCATCAGTGACCTCGGGGGGGGATACCCGAACACCGGGGAGCTGTTTTTT.

The chain couples TRBV27 to TRBJ1-2; TRBD1 might be the D (6 bases). The CDR3 covers 13 residues. The ends were cut back, 5 bases at V and 4 bases at J, with 11 bases in the middle. CDR1 is MNHEY, CDR2 SMNVEV, per germline (reference sequence). The DNA of the CDR3 is TGTGCCAGCAGTACAGGGCCGATCTATGGCTACACCTTC. Translated, it gives CASSTGPIYGYTF.

CDR3 coding DNA: TGTGCCAGCAGTCCGGACGGCTATGGCTACACCTTC. This gives the protein CASSPDGYGYTF. V usage is TRBV6-6 and J usage is TRBJ1-2; D remains ambiguous. Germline values: CDR1 MNHNY, CDR2 SVGAGI (reference sequence). The CDR3 has 12 amino acids. Trimming pared 5 bases from V and 4 bases from J, leaving 8 bases between.

The genes are TRBV4-1 and TRBJ2-1; D may correspond to TRBD1 or TRBD2 (5 bases each). This CDR3 region has 16 residues. The V gene's germline CDR1 is MGHRA and CDR2 YSYEKL. Trimming left V 7 bases short and J 10 bases short, with 26 bases between. CDR3: CASTLAQGRLINEQFF. In DNA, the CDR3 is TGCGCCAGCACCTTAGCCCAGGGACGGCTAATTAACGAGCAGTTCTTC.

This chain joins TRBV5-1 and TRBJ2-3, with a tentative D call TRBD1 (5 bases). The V end was cut by 2 bases, the J end by 1 base, with 20 bases between. The germline CDR1 and CDR2 sequences are SGHRS and YFSETQ. The CDR3 contains 18 residues. CDR3 loop: CASSLHFIGALGTDTQYF. CDR3 sequence (DNA): TGCGCCAGCAGCTTACACTTTATAGGGGCTCTGGGCACAGATACGCAGTATTTT.

The rearrangement uses TRBV4-1 and TRBJ1-2, with D tentatively TRBD1 (6 bases). This CDR3 spans 15 amino acids. Germline CDR1 is MGHRA and CDR2 is YSYEKL. The ends were cut back, 0 bases at V and 3 bases at J, with 11 bases in the middle. The CDR3 is CASSQEQGGYYGYTF. The CDR3, as DNA: TGCGCCAGCAGCCAAGAACAGGGCGGCTACTATGGCTACACCTTC.

This chain connects TRBV9 to TRBJ2-1; no definite D call. Germline lookup yields CDR1 SGDLS and CDR2 YYNGEE. This CDR3 is built from 15 residues. V was clipped by 0 bases and J by 5 bases, with 12 bases between them. The CDR3 DNA reads TGTGCCAGCAGCGTAGGGAGACCACCTGACAATGAGCAGTTCTTC. It is translated as CASSVGRPPDNEQFF.